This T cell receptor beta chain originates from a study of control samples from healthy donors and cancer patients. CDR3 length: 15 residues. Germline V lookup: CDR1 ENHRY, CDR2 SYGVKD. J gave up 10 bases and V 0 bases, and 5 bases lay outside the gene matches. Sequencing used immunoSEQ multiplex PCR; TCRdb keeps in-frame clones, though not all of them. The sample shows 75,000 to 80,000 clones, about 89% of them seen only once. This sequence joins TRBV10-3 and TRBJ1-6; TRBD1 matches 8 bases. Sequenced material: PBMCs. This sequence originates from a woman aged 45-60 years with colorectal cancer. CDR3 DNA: TGTGCCATCAGTGAGTCGACAGGGGAGTACTCACCCCTCCACTTT. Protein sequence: CAISESTGEYSPLHF.